This TCR beta chain emerged from a study of blood T cell repertoires in COVID-19. Assay used: immunoSEQ multiplex PCR; TCRdb lists only in-frame clones, some missing. The sample has roughly 240,000 clones, roughly four fifths seen once. V gave up 1 base and J gave up 4 bases, with 11 bases separating them. There are 16 residues in the CDR3. Germline V lookup: CDR1 SGHTA, CDR2 FQGNSA. The source is a woman in her seventies with acute or convalescent COVID-19. The specimen sequenced was peripheral blood. The V gene is TRBV7-2, the J gene TRBJ1-6; no firm D call. The DNA for the CDR3 is TGTGCCAGCAGCTTAGTGGGCAGCAGTTATAATTCACCCCTCCACTTT. Protein sequence: CASSLVGSSYNSPLHF.